One and the same sample provided the 21 T cell receptor beta chains below, sequenced in a study of tumor-infiltrating lymphocytes in primary liver carcinoma. Investigators took RNA and DNA out together from about 19-30 mg of unsorted bulk tissue. The researchers produced TCR beta cDNA from around 500 ng total RNA with a constant-region primer. ARM-PCR was slightly modified, and three nested multiplex PCR rounds with it gave rise to the TCR beta libraries. A C-beta reverse primer and TRBV1-TRBV30 forward primers served in each of the first two PCR rounds, at ten to eleven cycles apiece. Via MiXCR, TCRdb re-called the multiplex PCR reads, giving one row per CDR3 protein. This table holds about 54,000 distinct CDR3 sequences, over 65% found once. Sequencing used liver tumor tissue from sampling region 2. Described subset: tumor region T2, inferior pole. These TCRs come from a man aged 40-50 years with primary liver carcinoma and hepatitis B virus infection.

This clonotype has a handful of counts. Germline and junction disagree at one end, which may indicate a read error. The gene calls are TRBV11-2 and TRBJ2-5; 7 bases are a match to TRBD2. This CDR3 comprises 15 residues. Germline V CDR1 and CDR2: SGHAT, FQNNGV. The DNA of the CDR3 is TGTACCAGCAGCTTAGGACGGACTAGCCAAGAGACCCAGTACTTC. Amino acid sequence: CTSSLGRTSQETQYF.

Turning to this clonotype: Germline and junction disagree at one end, which may indicate a read error. This chain connects TRBV11-2 to TRBJ2-3; TRBD2 matches at 10 bases. Germline assignment: CDR1 SGHAT and CDR2 FQNNGV. The CDR3 contains 16 residues. CDR3 bases: TGTGCCAGCAGCTTAGAGGGACTAGCGATGACAGATACGCGGTATTTT. Translating gives CASSLEGLAMTDTRYF.

Regarding this clonotype: Without the conserved terminal phenylalanine or tryptophan, this CDR3 likely stems from a read error. The CDR3 bases are TGTGCCAGCAGCCTGGCTGCGTCCAGCTCCTACGAGCAGTACCTC. Protein sequence: CASSLAASSSYEQYL. V usage is TRBV11-2 and J usage is TRBJ2-7; D is ambiguous. From germline, CDR1 is SGHAT and CDR2 FQNNGV. V lost 5 bases and J lost 0, with 14 bases in between. The CDR3 loop spans 15 amino acids.

This clonotype was counted ten times or more. The CDR3 DNA reads as TGTGCCAGCAGCCGGGCCGATGAGCAGTTCTTC. Translation: CASSRADEQFF. The chain uses TRBV7-8 and TRBJ2-1; D remains unclear. Trimming pared 5 bases from V and 8 bases from J, leaving 7 bases between. CDR1 is SGHVS and CDR2 is FQNEAQ in the germline V gene. CDR3 length: 11 amino acids.

A word on this clonotype: At one of its ends the junction is not consistent with the germline gene, which may arise from a read error. The chain has TRBV11-1 and TRBJ2-1, with 7 bases matching TRBD2. Looked up from germline, CDR1 is SGHAT and CDR2 is FQDESV (reference sequence). The CDR3 has 17 amino acids. The DNA of the CDR3 is TGTGCCAGCAGCCTGGGACTGGCGGGAGAAATTGACAATGAGAAGTTCTTC. This codes for CASSLGLAGEIDNEKFF.

Comment on this clonotype: A much larger clone sits a single nucleotide away, making a read error possible. This chain connects TRBV28 to TRBJ2-1, with D hard to call. Trimming shortened V by 8 bases and J by 4 bases, and 12 bases separated the two germline ends. This CDR3 contains 13 residues. The germline gives CDR1 MDHEN, CDR2 SYDVKM. CDR3 loop: CASVLVSYNEQFF. The CDR3 DNA reads TGTGCCAGCGTTCTTGTCAGTTACAATGAGCAGTTCTTC.

This clonotype was counted once. Because the CDR3 is missing its conserved closing phenylalanine or tryptophan, this is likely a read error. The chain joins TRBV7-8 to TRBJ2-1; the match to TRBD1 covers 9 bases. The CDR3 is 13 amino acids. V trimming: 8 bases; J trimming: 8 bases; junction bases outside the gene matches: 7. Germline CDR1 reads SGHVS; CDR2 reads FQNEAQ. DNA for the CDR3: TGTGCCAGCGTGGGACAGGGCAATGATGAGCAGTTCTAC. It specifies CASVGQGNDEQFY.

On this clonotype itself: The junction departs from germline at one end; a sequencing error may be responsible. The chain has TRBV11-3 and TRBJ2-3; the D call may be TRBD1 or TRBD2 (5 bases each). The CDR3 loop spans 15 amino acids. The germline V gene encodes CDR1 SGHNT and CDR2 YENEEA. CDR3 sequence: CVSSLKGRPVDTQYF. The CDR3 region has the DNA TGTGTCAGCAGCTTAAAGGGACGCCCCGTAGATACGCAGTATTTT.

In regard to this clonotype: Lacking the conserved final phenylalanine or tryptophan, this CDR3 likely reflects a read error. CDR3: CARSRDRVFTGELFY. The CDR3 DNA reads as TGCGCCCGCAGTCGGGATAGGGTTTTCACCGGGGAGCTGTTTTAT. The chain uses TRBV4-1 and TRBJ2-2; tentatively, D is TRBD2 (5 bases). Per the germline V gene, CDR1 is MGHRA and CDR2 is YSYEKL. This CDR3 spans 15 amino acids.

In this sample, this clonotype turned up once. The conserved phenylalanine or tryptophan is not found at the CDR3 terminus, so this likely reflects a read error. The DNA is left out, because the CDR3 cannot be placed on it with certainty; the CDR3 is given as TCRdb lists it. The J gene is TRBJ2-1, the V gene TRBV4-1; the D call TRBD2 from the table was never checked on the DNA. Germline-derived CDR1 and CDR2 are MGHRA and YSYEKL. Including both end residues, the CDR3 is 18 amino acids long. The CDR3 loop reads CASSQEWLAGGSYNERFL.

The rearrangement uses TRBV30 and TRBJ2-2; D tentatively fits TRBD1 or TRBD2 (6 bases each). Germline lookup yields CDR1 GTSNPN and CDR2 SVGIG (reference sequence). This CDR3 is built from 13 residues. Trimming left V 4 bases short and J 7 bases short, with 13 bases between. Written as DNA, the CDR3 is TGTGCCTGGACCGGGGGCAGCATCGGGGAGCTGTTTTTT. This sequence encodes CAWTGGSIGELFF.

This clonotype was found a few times. This chain uses TRBV7-9 with TRBJ1-3, with a possible D match to TRBD1 (6 bases). The germline V gene has CDR1 SEHNR and CDR2 FQNEAQ (reference sequence). Trimming stripped 6 bases from V and 2 bases from J, with 8 bases between. The CDR3 extends over 13 amino acids. The CDR3 spells CASRQGAGNTIYF. CDR3 nucleotides: TGTGCCAGCAGACAGGGAGCTGGAAACACCATATATTTT. Full variable domain (remainder filled in from reference TRBV7-9 and TRBJ1-3): DTGVSQNPRHKITKRGQNVTFRCDPISEHNRLYWYRQTLGQGPEFLTYFQNEAQLEKSRLLSDRFSAERPKGSFSTLEIQRTEQGDSAMYLCASRQGAGNTIYFGEGSWLTVV.

Comments on this clonotype: The germline gene is not matched at one end of the junction; a read error may be the cause. V usage is TRBV7-9 and J usage is TRBJ2-7, with D maybe TRBD2 (6 bases). The germline gives CDR1 SEHNR, CDR2 FQNEAQ (reference sequence). CDR3 length equals 13 residues. CDR3 nucleotides: TGTGCCAGCACCTGCGGGGAGAACTACGATCAGTACTTC. As protein: CASTCGENYDQYF.

As to this clonotype: The conserved closing phenylalanine or tryptophan is absent in this CDR3, likely reflecting a read error. The chain joins TRBV29-1 to TRBJ2-7; TRBD1 aligns across 10 bases. V shed 7 bases and J 5 bases; nucleotides not matched to a gene: 11. CDR1 SQVTM and CDR2 ANQGSEA come from the germline V gene. The CDR3 runs 14 residues. The DNA of the CDR3 is TGCAGCGCTGGAGTCGGGACAGGGGACAACGAGCAGTACTCC. The encoded protein is CSAGVGTGDNEQYS.

V usage is TRBV13 and J usage is TRBJ2-5, with TRBD2 identical over 11 bases. CDR1 PRHDT and CDR2 FYEKMQ come from the germline V gene (reference sequence). This CDR3 is built from 15 residues. The junction had 9 bases not matched to a gene; V was cut back by 8 bases and J by 4 bases. CDR3 sequence reads: CASDLLAGVGETQYF. The CDR3 DNA is TGTGCCAGCGACTTACTAGCGGGAGTGGGAGAGACCCAGTACTTC. The whole variable domain, filled in from reference TRBV13 and TRBJ2-5, reads AAGVIQSPRHLIKEKRETATLKCYPIPRHDTVYWYQQGPGQDPQFLISFYEKMQSDKGSIPDRFSAQQFSDYHSELNMSSLELGDSALYFCASDLLAGVGETQYFGPGTRLLVL.

Concerning this clonotype itself: Just one base apart from a much larger clone, this may be a read error. CDR3 sequence (DNA): TGTGCCGCGTCCCCGGGACGGTTGGACACCGGGGAGCTGTTTTTT. This gives the protein CAASPGRLDTGELFF. The rearrangement uses TRBV7-9 and TRBJ2-2; D may match TRBD1 or TRBD2 (5 bases each). Germline CDR1 and CDR2: SEHNR and FQNEAQ (reference sequence). This CDR3 has 15 amino acids. V was clipped by 11 bases and J by 3 bases, with 19 bases between them.

For this clonotype: Being one base from a much bigger clone, this may be a read error. The chain is built from TRBV6-4 and TRBJ2-2; 7 bases map to TRBD2. CDR1 is MRHNA, CDR2 SNTAGT, per germline. There are 15 residues in the CDR3. In DNA, the CDR3 is TGTGCCAGCAGTGAACGGGAGGCCCCCCCCGGGGAGATGTTTTTT. As protein: CASSEREAPPGEMFF.

V usage is TRBV4-1 and J usage is TRBJ2-1, with 12 bases lining up with TRBD2. CDR3 length equals 16 residues. Per germline, CDR1 MGHRA and CDR2 YSYEKL. V lost 8 bases, J lost 7 bases, and 12 bases stayed unmatched. The CDR3 DNA reads as TGCGCCAGCGGAACCCCGGGACTAGCGGGCTATAATGAGCAGTTCTTC. Translation gives CASGTPGLAGYNEQFF.

Note on this clonotype: A much larger clone is a single base away; this may be a read error. The V call is TRBV5-1, the J call TRBJ1-1; D ambiguous. CDR3 length: 14 residues. Germline values: CDR1 SGHRS, CDR2 YFSETQ. In DNA form, the CDR3 reads TGCACCAGCAGCGCCTCACCCTTAGGAACTGAAGCTTTCTTT. It yields the protein CTSSASPLGTEAFF.

To note about this clonotype: Being one base from a much bigger clone, this may be a read error. The chain has TRBV19 and TRBJ1-5; 9 nucleotides agree with TRBD1. V shed 8 bases, J shed 3 bases, and the junction held 8 bases outside the gene matches. Germline V lookup: CDR1 LNHDA, CDR2 SQIVND (reference sequence). This CDR3 comprises 15 residues. This chain's CDR3 is CASCRGTGINQPQHF. As DNA, the CDR3 is TGTGCCAGTTGCCGAGGGACAGGGATCAATCAGCCCCAGCATTTT.

Concerning this clonotype: This likely comes from a read error, as the CDR3 has no conserved phenylalanine or tryptophan at its end. The chain uses TRBV11-2 and TRBJ1-1; the D gene is possibly TRBD1 (5 bases). Trimming cost V 1 base and J 6 bases, with 12 bases left between them. The CDR3 loop spans 14 amino acids. Germline CDR1 SGHAT, CDR2 FQNNGV. CDR3 residues: CASSLAGTYAEAFL. CDR3 DNA: TGTGCCAGCAGCTTAGCAGGGACTTACGCTGAAGCTTTCCTT.